A selection of T cell receptor beta chains follows, all from one sample in a study of blood T cell repertoires in COVID-19. TCRdb's copy holds only in-frame clones and misses some; the assay was immunoSEQ multiplex PCR. The sample has more than 300,000 clones; 88% are singletons. Sequenced sample: PBMCs or T cells enriched from blood (not recorded which). The receptors stem from a woman aged 18-29 years who had recovered from COVID-19. The CDR3 runs from the conserved cysteine through the conserved F or W. A D gene is named only where the DNA matches it firmly. For some rows the clone size is stated as once, few or many, or as a class when expanded; others skip it.

cdr3_nt cdr3_aa j_call d_call cdr3_length clone_size v_call
TGTGCCAGCAGTTACTCCCTCGACAGAAGGTCGGAAGAGCAGTACTTC CASSYSLDRRSEEQYF TRBJ2-7 NA 16 NA TRBV6-2/TRBV6-3
TGTGCCAGCAGTTCGACAGGGGGCGAGCAGTACTTC CASSSTGGEQYF TRBJ2-7 TRBD1 12 NA TRBV6-2/TRBV6-3
TGTGCCAGTAGTGCCCCCTCAGGGTCACCGATCAATGAGCAGTTCTTC CASSAPSGSPINEQFF TRBJ2-1 NA 16 NA TRBV19
TGTGCCAGCAGCCAAGAAGCGTACAGGGGAAGCTCCTACGAGCAGTACTTC CASSQEAYRGSSYEQYF TRBJ2-7 TRBD1 17 NA TRBV3-1/TRBV3-2
TGTGCCAGCAGGGCCGACAGGGCCAAAAACATTCAGTACTTC CASRADRAKNIQYF TRBJ2-4 NA 14 NA TRBV2
TGTGCCAGCAGCCAGAGCGACCCAAGCTTGAGCTCCTACAATGAGCAGTTCTTC CASSQSDPSLSSYNEQFF TRBJ2-1 NA 18 NA TRBV14
TGCGCCAGCAGCCAAATAGGGGGAGAGACCCAGTACTTC CASSQIGGETQYF TRBJ2-5 NA 13 NA TRBV4-3
TGCAGCGTTGAGGGCCCCGCAAGGGGGAACTACAATGAGCAGTTCTTC CSVEGPARGNYNEQFF TRBJ2-1 NA 16 NA TRBV29-1
TGCGCCAGCAGCCCGGGGGCCCGACAGGGGGCGATGGAGACCCAGTACTTC CASSPGARQGAMETQYF TRBJ2-5 TRBD1 17 NA TRBV5-1
TGTGCCAGCAGTTACTCGCGGGGGGGGCAAGAGACCCAGTACTTC CASSYSRGGQETQYF TRBJ2-5 TRBD2 15 NA TRBV6-2/TRBV6-3
TGTGCCAGCGCTTACCCCGGGACAGGTACCTACGAGCAGTACTTC CASAYPGTGTYEQYF TRBJ2-7 TRBD1 15 few TRBV2
TGTGCCAGCAGCCCCAGCGGCCTAGGAAACACCATATATTTT CASSPSGLGNTIYF TRBJ1-3 NA 14 NA TRBV11-2
TGTGCCAGCAGTCAACTAGCGGGGGGGCGGAATGAGCAGTTCTTC CASSQLAGGRNEQFF TRBJ2-1 TRBD2 15 many TRBV6-5
TGTGCCAGCAGTTCCCGGACTGGTTTATACGAGCAGTACTTC CASSSRTGLYEQYF TRBJ2-7 NA 14 NA TRBV6-2/TRBV6-3
TGTGCCAGCAGTTCCGCCTCTAGACAGGGGGCTCCAGCTTTCTTT CASSSASRQGAPAFF TRBJ1-1 TRBD1 15 NA TRBV2
TGTGCCAGCAGTCCCCTCGGGGAGAGGGAGCAGTACTTC CASSPLGEREQYF TRBJ2-7 NA 13 NA TRBV2
TGTGCCAGCAGCGTCGGACAGGGCGACGGGCAGTACTTC CASSVGQGDGQYF TRBJ2-7 TRBD1 13 NA TRBV9
TGTGCCAGCAGCGCAGGACAAGGGACTAGGGTCACAGATACGCAGTATTTT CASSAGQGTRVTDTQYF TRBJ2-3 TRBD2 17 NA TRBV9
TGTGCCAGCAGCTTAGGACTGGGCGGGGGGCGCACAGATACGCAGTATTTT CASSLGLGGGRTDTQYF TRBJ2-3 TRBD2 17 NA TRBV11-2
TGTGCCAGCAGTTCCGGGATCGGAACTAACTATGGCTACACCTTC CASSSGIGTNYGYTF TRBJ1-2 NA 15 NA TRBV6-2/TRBV6-3
TGTGCCAGCAGTCCCCGTCACAATGAGCAGTTCTTC CASSPRHNEQFF TRBJ2-1 NA 12 NA TRBV6-5
TGCGCCAGCAACTCTTTTCAGGGCCTCCTAGGATCCCAAGAGACCCAGTACTTC CASNSFQGLLGSQETQYF TRBJ2-5 NA 18 NA TRBV5-1
TGTGCCAGCAGTGATATGACAGGAGCAGAGACCCAGTACTTC CASSDMTGAETQYF TRBJ2-5 NA 14 NA TRBV2
TGTGCCAGCAGCGTAGTACCAGGGGACTATGGCTACACCTTC CASSVVPGDYGYTF TRBJ1-2 NA 14 NA TRBV9
TGTGCCAGCAGCTTGGTGGGCAGGGTTGGGGCCAACGTCCTGACTTTC CASSLVGRVGANVLTF TRBJ2-6 NA 16 NA TRBV5-6
TGTGCCAGCAGCTTAGATGGCGGGGGCAGCCAGTATGAAAAACTGTTTTTT CASSLDGGGSQYEKLFF TRBJ1-4 NA 17 NA TRBV7-2
TGTGCCAGCAGTGGAGTTGGACTAGAAGTAAGGGAGACCCAGTACTTC CASSGVGLEVRETQYF TRBJ2-5 TRBD2 16 NA TRBV6-1
TGTGCCAGCAGCTTAGGGACTAGCGGGGGGCGTGGCACAGATACGCAGTATTTT CASSLGTSGGRGTDTQYF TRBJ2-3 TRBD2 18 once TRBV7-2
TGTGCCAGCAGGTTGGGACTAGCGGGGACAGAGACCCAGTACTTC CASRLGLAGTETQYF TRBJ2-5 TRBD2 15 medium-sized TRBV6-5
TGTGCCAGCTCACCATCGGCCTCGCGGGACTCCAATTCACCCCTCCACTTT CASSPSASRDSNSPLHF TRBJ1-6 NA 17 NA TRBV18